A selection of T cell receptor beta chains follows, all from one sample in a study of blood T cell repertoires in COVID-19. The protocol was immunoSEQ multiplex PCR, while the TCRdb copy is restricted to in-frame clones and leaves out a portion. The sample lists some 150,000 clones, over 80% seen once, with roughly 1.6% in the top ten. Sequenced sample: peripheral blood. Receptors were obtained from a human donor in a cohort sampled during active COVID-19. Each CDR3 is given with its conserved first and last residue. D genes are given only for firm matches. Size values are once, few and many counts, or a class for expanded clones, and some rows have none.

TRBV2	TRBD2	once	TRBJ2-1	CASTAWDPGLAGVDEQFF	TGTGCCAGCACGGCCTGGGACCCGGGACTAGCGGGAGTGGATGAGCAGTTCTTC
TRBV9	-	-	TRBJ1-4	CASSVGQRGEKLFF	TGTGCCAGCAGCGTAGGCCAGAGGGGGGAAAAACTGTTTTTT
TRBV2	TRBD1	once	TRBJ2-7	CASRTGGAAVSYEQYF	TGTGCCAGCCGAACAGGGGGCGCAGCCGTATCCTACGAGCAGTACTTC
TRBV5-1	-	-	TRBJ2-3	CASSPGFSTDTQYF	TGCGCCAGCAGCCCGGGATTCAGCACAGATACGCAGTATTTT
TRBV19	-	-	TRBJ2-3	CASSIGGATQYF	TGTGCCAGTAGTATTGGAGGAGCTACGCAGTATTTT
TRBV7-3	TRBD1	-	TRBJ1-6	CASSQTGNGSPLHF	TGTGCCAGCAGTCAGACAGGGAACGGTTCACCCCTCCACTTT
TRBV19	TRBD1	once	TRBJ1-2	CASSPYRGLNYGYTF	TGTGCCAGTAGTCCATACAGGGGACTTAACTATGGCTACACCTTC
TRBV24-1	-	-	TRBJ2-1	CATSDSSWRSSYNEQFF	TGTGCCACCAGTGATAGCTCATGGCGGAGCTCCTACAATGAGCAGTTCTTC
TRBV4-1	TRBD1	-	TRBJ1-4	CASSQEGTANEKLFF	TGCGCCAGCAGCCAAGAAGGGACAGCAAATGAAAAACTGTTTTTT
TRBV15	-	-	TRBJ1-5	CATSRKGDNQPQHF	TGTGCCACCAGCAGAAAAGGGGACAATCAGCCCCAGCATTTT
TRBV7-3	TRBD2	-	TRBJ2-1	CASSLMGLAGDNEQFF	TGTGCCAGCAGCTTAATGGGACTAGCGGGAGACAATGAGCAGTTCTTC
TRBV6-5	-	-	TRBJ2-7	CASSYAGGTSYEQYF	TGTGCCAGCAGTTACGCCGGGGGAACCTCCTACGAGCAGTACTTC
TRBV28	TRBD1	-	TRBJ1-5	CAGGTGGANQPQHF	TGTGCCGGTGGGACAGGGGGCGCAAATCAGCCCCAGCATTTT
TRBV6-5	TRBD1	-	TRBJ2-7	CASRGTGAVEQYF	TGTGCCAGCAGGGGGACAGGGGCGGTTGAGCAGTACTTC
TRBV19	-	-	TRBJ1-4	CASSPLGGAFREKLFF	TGTGCCAGTAGTCCCTTGGGGGGGGCCTTTCGAGAAAAACTGTTTTTT
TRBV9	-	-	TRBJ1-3	CASSASPGLGNTIYF	TGTGCCAGCAGCGCCTCCCCCGGGTTGGGAAACACCATATATTTT
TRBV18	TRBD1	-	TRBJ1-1	CASSPRQGAGEEAFF	TGTGCCAGCTCACCAAGACAGGGGGCAGGGGAAGAAGCTTTCTTT
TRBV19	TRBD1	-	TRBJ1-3	CASGQGTGNTIYF	TGTGCCAGTGGACAGGGTACAGGAAACACCATATATTTT
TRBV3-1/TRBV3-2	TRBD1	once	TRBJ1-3	CASSRSGQASSGNTIYF	TGTGCCAGCAGCCGGTCGGGACAGGCTTCCTCTGGAAACACCATATATTTT
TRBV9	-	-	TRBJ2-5	CASSEFQEETQYF	TGTGCCAGCAGCGAATTTCAGGAAGAGACCCAGTACTTC
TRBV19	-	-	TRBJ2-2	CASKPGSGTGELFF	TGTGCCAGTAAGCCGGGCTCGGGAACCGGGGAGCTGTTTTTT
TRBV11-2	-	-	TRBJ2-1	CASSLEPVMDNEQFF	TGTGCCAGCAGCTTAGAACCGGTTATGGACAATGAGCAGTTCTTC
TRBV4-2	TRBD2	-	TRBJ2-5	CASSQGGLAEETQYF	TGTGCCAGCAGCCAAGGCGGACTAGCCGAAGAGACCCAGTACTTC
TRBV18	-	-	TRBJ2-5	CASSPSGYQETQYF	TGTGCCAGCTCACCCTCGGGGTACCAAGAGACCCAGTACTTC
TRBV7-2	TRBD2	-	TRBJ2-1	CASSLGLAGGLYYNEQFF	TGTGCCAGCAGCTTAGGACTAGCGGGAGGGTTATATTACAATGAGCAGTTCTTC
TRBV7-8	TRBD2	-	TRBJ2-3	CASSSGSNIRYTQYF	TGTGCCAGCAGCAGCGGGAGTAATATTCGATATACGCAGTATTTT
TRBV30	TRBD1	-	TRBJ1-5	CAWNTGDLQPQHF	TGTGCCTGGAATACAGGGGACCTACAGCCCCAGCATTTT
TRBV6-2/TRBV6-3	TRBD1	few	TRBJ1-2	CASSTPGQAHYGYTF	TGTGCCAGCAGTACTCCGGGACAGGCCCACTATGGCTACACCTTC
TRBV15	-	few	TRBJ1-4	CATSRGEQTEKLFF	TGTGCCACCAGCAGAGGGGAGCAAACCGAAAAACTGTTTTTT
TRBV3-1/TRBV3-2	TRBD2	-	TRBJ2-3	CASSQERWAGGPDTQYF	TGTGCCAGCAGCCAAGAGCGGTGGGCGGGAGGGCCAGATACGCAGTATTTT
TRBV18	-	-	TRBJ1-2	CASSETAIVYGYTF	TGTGCCAGCTCAGAGACAGCGATCGTCTATGGCTACACCTTC
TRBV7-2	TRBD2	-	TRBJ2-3	CASSFRLAGGTDTQYF	TGTGCCAGCAGCTTCCGACTAGCGGGAGGGACAGATACGCAGTATTTT
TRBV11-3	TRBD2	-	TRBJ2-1	CASSPGLAGYNEQFF	TGTGCCAGCAGCCCGGGACTAGCGGGCTACAATGAGCAGTTCTTC
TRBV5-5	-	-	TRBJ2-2	CASSFQTGKMSGSWTGELFF	TGTGCCAGCAGCTTCCAGACAGGGAAAATGAGCGGGAGTTGGACCGGGGAGCTGTTTTTT
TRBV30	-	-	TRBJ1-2	CAWSVTGDYGYTF	TGTGCCTGGAGTGTAACGGGGGACTATGGCTACACCTTC
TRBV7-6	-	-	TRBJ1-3	CASSSVGNTIYF	TGTGCCAGCAGCTCGGTGGGAAACACCATATATTTT
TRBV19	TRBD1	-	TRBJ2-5	CATNAGQGVLSRGTQYF	TGTGCCACTAACGCGGGACAGGGAGTTTTAAGTAGAGGGACCCAGTACTTC
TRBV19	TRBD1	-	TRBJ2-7	CASRPTGSPGEQYF	TGTGCCAGTAGGCCGACAGGGTCCCCGGGCGAGCAGTACTTC
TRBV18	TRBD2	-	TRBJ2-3	CASSPGGGLAGVKTQYF	TGTGCCAGCTCACCAGGAGGAGGACTAGCGGGAGTGAAGACGCAGTATTTT
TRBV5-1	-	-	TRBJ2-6	CASSLTPVFGANVLTF	TGCGCCAGCAGCTTGACTCCCGTTTTTGGGGCCAACGTCCTGACTTTC
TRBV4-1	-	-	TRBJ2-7	CASSQALASVPYEQYF	TGCGCCAGCAGCCAAGCTCTGGCCTCCGTCCCCTACGAGCAGTACTTC
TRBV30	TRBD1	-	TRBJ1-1	CAWTTGLNTEAFF	TGTGCCTGGACGACAGGGCTGAACACTGAAGCTTTCTTT
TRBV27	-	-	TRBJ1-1	CASSLSHGGWSRNTEAFF	TGTGCCAGCAGTTTATCGCATGGGGGCTGGAGTAGGAACACTGAAGCTTTCTTT
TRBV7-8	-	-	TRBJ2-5	CASSVSGSGLETQYF	TGTGCCAGCAGCGTTAGTGGCAGCGGGCTGGAGACCCAGTACTTC
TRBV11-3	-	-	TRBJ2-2	CASSFQGTGELFF	TGTGCCAGCAGCTTCCAGGGAACCGGGGAGCTGTTTTTT
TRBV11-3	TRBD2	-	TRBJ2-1	CASSPGGVNYNEQFF	TGTGCCAGCAGCCCGGGGGGGGTCAATTACAATGAGCAGTTCTTC
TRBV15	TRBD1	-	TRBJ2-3	CATSRGQGVTDTQYF	TGTGCCACCAGCAGAGGACAGGGGGTCACAGATACGCAGTATTTT
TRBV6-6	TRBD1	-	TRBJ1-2	CASSYLPQGMTGYTF	TGTGCCAGCAGTTACCTTCCACAGGGGATGACTGGCTACACCTTC
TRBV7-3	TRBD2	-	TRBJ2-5	CASSPTAAGGVQTQYF	TGTGCCAGCAGCCCCACCGCAGCGGGGGGTGTACAGACCCAGTACTTC
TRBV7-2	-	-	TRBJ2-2	CASSLASAGKLFF	TGTGCCAGCAGCTTAGCATCGGCCGGGAAGCTGTTTTTT
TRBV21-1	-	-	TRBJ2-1	CASSTEWGGTGPYNEQFF	TGTGCCAGCAGCACAGAATGGGGGGGGACAGGTCCCTACAATGAGCAGTTCTTC
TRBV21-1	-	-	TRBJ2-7	CASSKVHSPF	TGTGCCAGCAGCAAAGTTCACTCCCCCTTC
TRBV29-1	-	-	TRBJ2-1	CSVTSGIQQFF	TGCAGCGTTACCTCCGGGATCCAACAGTTCTTC
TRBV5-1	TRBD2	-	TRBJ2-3	CASRGTSADTDTQYF	TGCGCCAGCAGGGGGACTAGCGCTGACACAGATACGCAGTATTTT
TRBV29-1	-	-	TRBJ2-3	CSTQGTTTDTQYF	TGCAGCACGCAGGGGACCACCACAGATACGCAGTATTTT